Listed here are 20 T cell receptor beta chains from one sample, sequenced in a study of cytomegalovirus exposure and HLA in healthy donors. This table comes from immunoSEQ multiplex PCR, and its TCRdb copy is limited to in-frame clones, with some not included. The sample includes under 100,000 clones, approximately 84% of them seen just once. The sample consisted of PBMCs. These receptor sequences come from a woman aged 18 to 35 in good health and CMV-seropositive.

J is TRBJ2-5 and V is TRBV5-6; TRBD2 matches 15 bases. The CDR3 is 14 amino acids. The V gene's germline CDR1 is SGHDT and CDR2 YYEEEE. V dropped 4 bases and J dropped 13; count of bases not matched to a gene: 8. The CDR3 nucleotides read TGTGCCAGCAGCCTTGGGACTAGCGGGGGGCCAGTGTACTTC. This sequence encodes CASSLGTSGGPVYF.

V is TRBV6-4 and J is TRBJ1-5; 7 nucleotides match TRBD1. The CDR3 has 13 residues. Trimming cost V 4 bases and J 9 bases; bases outside gene matches: 6. The germline V gene has CDR1 MRHNA and CDR2 SNTAGT. CDR3 DNA: TGTGCCAGCAGTGGGACAGGAGGCGCGCCCCAGCATTTT. Protein sequence: CASSGTGGAPQHF.

The rearrangement joins TRBV2 to TRBJ2-7; TRBD2 matches 7 bases. The ends lost 3 bases at V and 0 bases at J; junction bases unmatched: 8. The CDR3 totals 16 residues. CDR1 SNHLY and CDR2 FYNNEI come from the germline V gene. The chain's CDR3 is CASSERSGGSSYEQYF. The CDR3, as DNA: TGTGCCAGCAGTGAGAGGTCGGGGGGATCCTCCTACGAGCAGTACTTC.

The chain recombines TRBV5-1 with TRBJ2-5; D gene ambiguous. The CDR3 extends over 11 amino acids. Trimming took 9 bases from V and 5 from J, leaving 11 bases between them. Germline V gene data show CDR1 as SGHRS and CDR2 as YFSETQ. The DNA of the CDR3 is TGCGCCACCAAACCCCAGGAGACCCAGTACTTC. Translated: CATKPQETQYF.

The chain has TRBV13 and TRBJ2-1; 14 nucleotides align to TRBD2. Per the germline V gene, CDR1 is PRHDT and CDR2 is FYEKMQ (reference sequence). V shed 4 bases, J shed 4 bases, and the junction held 0 bases outside the gene matches. The CDR3 length is 15 residues. CDR3 DNA: TGTGCCAGCAGCTGGACTAGCGGGGGGTACAATGAGCAGTTCTTC. Its translation: CASSWTSGGYNEQFF.

This rearrangement joins TRBV29-1 to TRBJ1-2; unclear D gene. The CDR3 consists of 12 residues. V was shortened by 5 bases and J by 6 bases, with 13 bases between the two germline ends. CDR1 and CDR2 (germline): SQVTM, ANQGSEA. The chain's CDR3 is CSVSLAMDGYTF. The CDR3 DNA sequence: TGCAGCGTTTCTCTAGCGATGGATGGCTACACCTTC.

The chain has TRBV9 and TRBJ2-7, with 7 positions matching TRBD1. Germline CDR1 SGDLS, CDR2 YYNGEE. Trimming took 3 bases from V and 2 from J; bases not matched to a gene: 5. The CDR3 length is 14 residues. As DNA, the CDR3 is TGTGCCAGCAGCGCCCGGGACAGCCCCTACGAGCAGTACTTC. Its translation: CASSARDSPYEQYF.

This chain joins TRBV5-5 and TRBJ2-3; D is perhaps TRBD1 (5 bases). The length of the CDR3 is 17 residues. V was cut by 0 bases and J by 0 bases, with 14 bases left in between. From germline, CDR1 is SGHKS and CDR2 YYEKEE (reference sequence). CDR3 in DNA: TGTGCCAGCAGCTTGGGGGTGGCAGGGCCTAGCACAGATACGCAGTATTTT. It yields the protein CASSLGVAGPSTDTQYF.

The chain couples TRBV28 to TRBJ1-5, with TRBD1 as a possible D gene (5 bases). CDR1 and CDR2 from the germline V gene are MDHEN and SYDVKM. V was clipped by 4 bases and J by 3 bases, with 16 bases between them. CDR3 length: 16 amino acids. DNA for the CDR3: TGTGCCAGCAGTTCCCCCTTAGGAGGGGACAATCAGCCCCAGCATTTT. Its protein is CASSSPLGGDNQPQHF.

This clone was seen more than once but under ten times. Other DNA sequences in this specimen translate into the identical CDR3. The V and J genes are TRBV9 and TRBJ1-2; 7 bases align to TRBD1. The length of the CDR3 is 13 residues. Trimming took 0 bases from V and 6 from J; bases not matched to a gene: 2. Germline CDR1 is SGDLS and CDR2 is YYNGEE. The CDR3: CASSVGTGDGYTF. The CDR3 coding sequence is TGTGCCAGCAGCGTAGGAACAGGGGATGGCTACACCTTC.

The genes are TRBV6-6 and TRBJ1-2, with 7 nucleotides matching TRBD1. Germline-derived CDR1 and CDR2 are MNHNY and SVGAGI (reference sequence). The junction had 8 bases not matched to a gene; V was cut back by 2 bases and J by 5 bases. CDR3 length: 15 residues. In DNA form, the CDR3 reads TGTGCCAGCAGTTACGGGACAGTGGTCCTATATGGCTACACCTTC. Protein sequence: CASSYGTVVLYGYTF.

This clone showed up just once. V usage is TRBV15 and J usage is TRBJ1-5, with D unresolved. The CDR3 consists of 15 residues. The V and J ends lost 0 bases and 4 bases respectively, with 10 bases between them. The V gene's germline CDR1 is LNHNV and CDR2 YYDKDF (reference sequence). The CDR3 DNA reads as TGTGCCACCAGCAGAGACGGGGAAGGGAATCAGCCCCAGCATTTT. Amino acid sequence: CATSRDGEGNQPQHF. Filled out from reference TRBV15 and TRBJ1-5, the complete variable domain reads DAMVIQNPRYQVTQFGKPVTLSCSQTLNHNVMYWYQQKSSQAPKLLFHYYDKDFNNEADTPDNFQSRRPNTSFCFLDIRSPGLGDTAMYLCATSRDGEGNQPQHFGDGTRLSIL.

The J gene is TRBJ1-5, the V gene TRBV18; perhaps TRBD1 as D (6 bases). The CDR3 totals 15 residues. Trimming removed 5 bases from V and 5 bases from J, with 16 bases in between. CDR1 is KGHSH and CDR2 is LQKENI in the germline V gene. The DNA for the CDR3 is TGTGCCAGCTCAACCTGGACAGAGGGAGATCAGCCCCAGCATTTT. This translates into CASSTWTEGDQPQHF. The full variable domain, completed using reference TRBV18 and TRBJ1-5, is NAGVMQNPRHLVRRRGQEARLRCSPMKGHSHVYWYRQLPEEGLKFMVYLQKENIIDESGMPKERFSAEFPKEGPSILRIQQVVRGDSAAYFCASSTWTEGDQPQHFGDGTRLSIL.

The chain joins TRBV2 to TRBJ2-3; 13 bases map to TRBD2. From germline, CDR1 is SNHLY and CDR2 FYNNEI. V trimming: 2 bases; J trimming: 1 base; junction bases outside the gene matches: 6. The CDR3 loop spans 18 amino acids. The CDR3 loop reads CASSEKWTSGGGTDTQYF. For the CDR3, the DNA is TGTGCCAGCAGTGAAAAGTGGACTAGCGGGGGAGGCACAGATACGCAGTATTTT.

The J gene is TRBJ1-6, the V gene TRBV28; 7 bases align to TRBD1. The V gene's germline CDR1 is MDHEN and CDR2 SYDVKM. V lost 3 bases and J lost 6; bases outside the gene matches: 5. This CDR3 is built from 15 residues. This CDR3 is CASSFIRGRNSPLHF. CDR3 nucleotides: TGTGCCAGCAGTTTTATTAGGGGGCGTAATTCACCCCTCCACTTT.

V is TRBV18 and J is TRBJ2-5, with D unresolved. CDR3 length: 14 amino acids. V gave up 3 bases and J gave up 4 bases, with 12 bases separating them. CDR1 KGHSH and CDR2 LQKENI come from the germline V gene. In DNA form, the CDR3 reads TGTGCCAGCTCACCCCAATTTATGAGAGAGACCCAGTACTTC. Amino acids: CASSPQFMRETQYF.

The chain recombines TRBV4-1 with TRBJ2-6; D gene unclear. V shed 4 bases and J shed 6 bases, with 4 bases lying between them. CDR3 length: 12 amino acids. Germline CDR1 and CDR2: MGHRA and YSYEKL. CDR3: CASSPLANVLTF. The CDR3 DNA reads as TGCGCCAGCAGCCCTTTGGCCAACGTCCTGACTTTC.

The chain combines TRBV27 with TRBJ2-3, with 9 bases that match TRBD2. CDR1 and CDR2 from the germline V gene are MNHEY and SMNVEV (reference sequence). The CDR3 is 16 amino acids. With 2 bases clipped from V and 4 bases from J, the junction kept 7 bases outside the gene matches. This CDR3 reads CASSLDGGGAADTQYF. CDR3 DNA sequence: TGTGCCAGCAGTTTAGACGGCGGGGGGGCCGCAGATACGCAGTATTTT.

The chain uses TRBV27 and TRBJ2-3; TRBD2 matches at 11 bases. Germline V CDR1 and CDR2: MNHEY, SMNVEV (reference sequence). The CDR3 is 16 amino acids. V gave up 5 bases and J gave up 2 bases; unmatched junction bases: 6. CDR3 residues: CASSLPSGGTTDTQYF. The DNA for the CDR3 is TGTGCCAGCAGTCTACCTAGCGGGGGGACCACAGATACGCAGTATTTT.

This chain connects TRBV28 to TRBJ2-1; D possibly corresponds to TRBD1 (6 bases). The CDR3 loop spans 14 amino acids. Trimming took 4 bases from V and 2 from J, leaving 9 bases between them. The germline V gene has CDR1 MDHEN and CDR2 SYDVKM. The CDR3 DNA reads as TGTGCCAGCAGTTCCGGGACAACCTACAATGAGCAGTTCTTC. This translates into CASSSGTTYNEQFF. The whole variable domain, filled in from reference TRBV28 and TRBJ2-1, reads DVKVTQSSRYLVKRTGEKVFLECVQDMDHENMFWYRQDPGLGLRLIYFSYDVKMKEKGDIPEGYSVSREKKERFSLILESASTNQTSMYLCASSSGTTYNEQFFGPGTRLTVL.